This record looks at one T cell receptor (beta chain) sequence and its context. As yet, its antigen is unknown. This sample is part of a study of regulatory T cells in long-lasting Graves disease. Time point here: persistent/refractory GD, antithyroid drugs over 5 years with positive TRAb. The authors made the TCR library using RNA they extracted from PBMCs. EDTA tubes collected 7.5 to 9.5 milliliters of peripheral blood. This CDR3 has 13 residues. Germline loops: CDR1 SQVTM, CDR2 ANQGSEA. The V segment lost 5 bases and the J segment 5 bases; nucleotides outside the gene matches: 8. Regarding the study as a whole: Persistent disease showed a preference for TRBV28, TRBJ1-2 and TRBJ2-5. The researchers studied only peripheral blood, not thyroid tissue.

For TCR beta, libraries came from iRepertoire HTBI primers and Arm-PCR of CDR3 regions. Under the authors' procedure: Identification of gene segments yielded more than 60 TRBV and over 12 TRBJ across samples. In TCRdb, the multiplex PCR reads were re-called with MiXCR into one record per CDR3 protein. The V and J calls were not made by the authors but by TCRdb's processing. The table has 600,000 to 850,000 distinct CDR3 sequences, 25% to 35% seen once; the top ten hold 40% to 50%. The V and J genes are TRBV29-1 and TRBJ1-2, with TRBD1 identical over 7 bases. The clonotype was recovered from a female donor with Graves disease. Sequences were derived from peripheral blood mononuclear cells (PBMCs), sampled when the disease was refractory, from a patient treated with antithyroid drugs. CDR3 amino acids: CSVYRGLGYGYTF. CDR3 in DNA: TGCAGCGTTTACAGGGGTTTGGGATATGGCTACACCTTC.